These 14 T cell receptor beta chains were all obtained from the same sample, sequenced in a study of cytomegalovirus exposure and HLA in healthy donors (dated by TCRdb to the late 2010s). Library generation was performed with the immunoSEQ multiplex PCR assay. For the multiplex PCR, a mixture combining 60 forward primers for TCR Vbeta segments and 13 reverse primers for TCR Jbeta segments was used. Held by TCRdb, this immuneACCESS table contains in-frame sequences only and omits some clones. Under half of the omission traces to an unresolved V gene where checked; the cause of the rest is unknown. This sample gives 95,000 to 150,000 clones in total; around 79% of them show up just once. Around 4.1% of the sample goes to the ten largest clones. The sequencing input was PBMCs. These receptors all stem from a woman aged 40 to 50 in good health and CMV-seronegative.

The chain combines TRBV2 with TRBJ2-1, with D perhaps matching TRBD1 (6 bases). The ends were cut back, 6 bases at V and 4 bases at J, with 10 bases in the middle. Germline CDR1 and CDR2: SNHLY and FYNNEI. This CDR3 spans 13 amino acids. As DNA, the CDR3 is TGTGCCAGCAGATTCGGACAGTACAATGAGCAGTTCTTC. Protein: CASRFGQYNEQFF.

The chain uses TRBV9 and TRBJ2-7; 8 bases are shared with TRBD2. The CDR3 loop spans 16 amino acids. Germline V gene sequence: CDR1 SGDLS, CDR2 YYNGEE. V was pared by 1 base and J by 0 bases, with 6 bases of the junction left unmatched. DNA for the CDR3: TGTGCCAGCAGCGTACAGGCGGGAGGTAGCTCCTACGAGCAGTACTTC. Its translation: CASSVQAGGSSYEQYF.

The chain recombines TRBV19 with TRBJ2-7; 12 bases fit TRBD2. The V gene's germline CDR1 is LNHDA and CDR2 SQIVND (reference sequence). CDR3 length equals 14 residues. The ends lost 5 bases at V and 3 bases at J; junction bases unmatched: 2. The CDR3 is CASSLGLAGYEQYF. The DNA for the CDR3 is TGTGCCAGTAGTCTGGGACTAGCGGGCTACGAGCAGTACTTC.

The chain carries TRBV7-8 and TRBJ2-3; TRBD2 matches at 8 bases. V lost 1 base and J lost 2; bases outside the gene matches: 11. The germline gives CDR1 SGHVS, CDR2 FQNEAQ. CDR3 length: 18 residues. The CDR3 spells CASSLGGAGGVVTDTQYF. The DNA for the CDR3 is TGTGCCAGCAGCTTAGGGGGGGCGGGGGGAGTGGTCACAGATACGCAGTATTTT.

The chain carries TRBV11-2 and TRBJ1-2; TRBD1 matches 9 bases. The CDR3 runs 14 residues. The V gene end was trimmed by 2 bases and the J gene end by 8 bases; junction bases not matched to a gene: 6. Germline CDR1 SGHAT, CDR2 FQNNGV. The CDR3 nucleotides are TGTGCCAGCAGCTTACCACAGGGGGCGCGAGGCTACACCTTC. Its translation is CASSLPQGARGYTF.

The chain recombines TRBV19 with TRBJ1-1; TRBD1 might be the D (6 bases). CDR1 and CDR2 (germline): LNHDA, SQIVND (reference sequence). This CDR3 comprises 13 residues. Between the trimmed V and J ends, which lost 4 bases and 10 bases, there was a span of 16 bases. The CDR3 DNA reads TGTGCCAGTAGTACCGATATCAGGGGCCTAGCTTTCTTT. This codes for CASSTDIRGLAFF.

The CDR3 DNA is TGTGCCAGCACCCTGTTTTTCGGGAGGAGGGAGACCCAGTACTTC. This encodes CASTLFFGRRETQYF. V is TRBV5-6 and J is TRBJ2-5, with 7 bases identical to TRBD2. With 6 bases clipped from V and 5 bases from J, the junction kept 13 bases outside the gene matches. The CDR3 covers 15 residues. The germline V gene encodes CDR1 SGHDT and CDR2 YYEEEE. The full variable domain, with the rest looked up from reference TRBV5-6 and TRBJ2-5, is DAGVTQSPTHLIKTRGQQVTLRCSPKSGHDTVSWYQQALGQGPQFIFQYYEEEERQRGNFPDRFSGHQFPNYSSELNVNALLLGDSALYLCASTLFFGRRETQYFGPGTRLLVL.

The chain combines TRBV6-5 with TRBJ1-4; weak D call: TRBD1 (6 bases). Trimming removed 5 bases from V and 6 bases from J, with 13 bases in between. The CDR3 extends over 14 amino acids. Germline lookup yields CDR1 MNHEY and CDR2 SVGAGI. CDR3 DNA sequence: TGTGCCAGCAGTAAACAGGGTCGGGATGAAAAACTGTTTTTT. This encodes CASSKQGRDEKLFF.

This clone was found once. This chain uses TRBV4-2 with TRBJ2-5, with 13 bases fitting TRBD2. The junction had 7 bases not matched to a gene; V was cut back by 1 base and J by 2 bases. The CDR3 has 18 residues. The germline CDR1 and CDR2 sequences are LGHNA and YNFKEQ. CDR3 sequence reads: CASSQVPLTSGGQETQYF. For the CDR3, the DNA is TGTGCCAGCAGCCAAGTACCCCTGACTAGCGGGGGGCAAGAGACCCAGTACTTC.

This clone occurred once. The chain links TRBV19 to TRBJ1-2; TRBD1 matches 9 bases. The CDR3 is 14 amino acids. The trim removed 4 bases at V and 4 bases at J, leaving 4 bases unmatched. The germline V gene encodes CDR1 LNHDA and CDR2 SQIVND (reference sequence). The CDR3 region has the DNA TGTGCCAGTAGTAAGGGACAGGGCGGCTATGGCTACACCTTC. This encodes CASSKGQGGYGYTF.

This rearrangement joins TRBV9 to TRBJ1-5; 10 positions match TRBD1. V was pared by 0 bases and J by 5 bases, with 2 bases of the junction left unmatched. The CDR3 is 15 amino acids. CDR1 SGDLS and CDR2 YYNGEE come from the germline V gene. The CDR3 sequence is CASSVGGQGHQPQHF. CDR3 DNA sequence: TGTGCCAGCAGCGTAGGGGGACAGGGGCATCAGCCCCAGCATTTT.

The chain uses TRBV4-3 and TRBJ2-2, with D possibly matching TRBD2 (6 bases). The CDR3 has 16 amino acids. Per germline, CDR1 LGHNA and CDR2 YSLEER. Trimming removed 0 bases at V and 5 bases at J, with 13 bases between. The CDR3 loop is CASSQDAAGRTGELFF. In DNA, the CDR3 is TGCGCCAGCAGCCAAGACGCGGCAGGGAGGACCGGGGAGCTGTTTTTT.

The chain couples TRBV14 to TRBJ2-3; D might be TRBD2 (6 bases). The CDR3 length is 16 residues. Germline V gene data show CDR1 as SGHDN and CDR2 as FVKESK. Trimming shortened V by 0 bases and J by 1 base, and 11 bases separated the two germline ends. CDR3: CASSQDLQRGTDTQYF. CDR3 sequence (DNA): TGTGCCAGCAGCCAAGATCTCCAGCGGGGCACAGATACGCAGTATTTT.

This clone has only one observation. This chain uses TRBV27 with TRBJ1-2; 9 bases are shared with TRBD1. Germline CDR1 is MNHEY and CDR2 is SMNVEV (reference sequence). This CDR3 is built from 15 residues. Trimming cost V 6 bases and J 7 bases; bases outside gene matches: 12. The CDR3 protein is CASRLGGQGPGGYTF. Here the CDR3 DNA reads TGTGCCAGCAGGCTTGGGGGACAGGGTCCAGGTGGCTACACCTTC.